Reported below is one T cell receptor beta chain. J gave up 8 bases and V 4 bases, and 11 bases lay outside the gene matches. This CDR3 has 17 residues. Germline loops: CDR1 KGHDR, CDR2 SFDVKD. The record originates from a study of blood T cell repertoires in COVID-19. Study details: Some COVID-19 samples were acute and others convalescent; all came from the United States, Italy and Spain. T cells, B-cell-depleted T cells, or PBMCs provided the cDNA or gDNA that served as material.

Per the study methods: Estimated nucleated cell counts came from reference gene primer amplification. The table came from immunoSEQ multiplex PCR; TCRdb's copy has only in-frame clones and leaves some out. Clone size and the V and J calls come from that table; the DNA yielded D and trimming. Seen here are roughly 200,000 clones, around nine tenths observed once, and the top ten hold 6.2%. This sequence was found in a man aged 60 to 69 who had recovered from COVID-19. This chain links TRBV24-1 with TRBJ2-1, with 12 bases matching TRBD1. Sample: peripheral blood. The CDR3 bases are TGTGCCACCAGTGAATCAACCGGGACAGGGGGCATAGATGAGCAGTTCTTC. Translated, it gives CATSESTGTGGIDEQFF.